The next 14 T cell receptor beta chains were all read from a single sample in a study of blood T cell repertoires in COVID-19 (TCRdb year 2020). The library was obtained by the immunoSEQ multiplex PCR assay. Held by TCRdb, this immuneACCESS table contains in-frame sequences only and omits some clones. Under half of the omission traces to an unresolved V gene where checked; the cause of the rest is unknown. Counted in this sample were tens of thousands of clones; about 92% of them appeared once. The ten biggest clones cover roughly 2.5% of the sample. The sequencing input was peripheral blood. The receptors shown here come from a man between 65 and 85 years old with acute or convalescent COVID-19.

This chain joins TRBV19 and TRBJ2-2; D is perhaps TRBD2 (8 bases). The ends were cut back, 9 bases at V and 6 bases at J, with 20 bases in the middle. This CDR3 spans 15 amino acids. Germline V gene data show CDR1 as LNHDA and CDR2 as SQIVND (reference sequence). CDR3 in DNA: TGTGCCAGCCGGGAGGGGGCAGTTCTCGCCGGGGAGCTGTTTTTT. As protein: CASREGAVLAGELFF.

The J gene is TRBJ1-5, the V gene TRBV7-2, with 8 positions matching TRBD1. The germline gives CDR1 SGHTA, CDR2 FQGNSA. The CDR3 spans 14 residues. V was clipped by 4 bases and J by 7 bases; unmatched bases: 6. CDR3 amino acids: CASSSGQGNQPQHF. Here the CDR3 DNA reads TGTGCCAGCAGCTCTGGACAGGGAAACCAGCCCCAGCATTTT.

The chain joins TRBV14 to TRBJ1-1, with 9 bases lining up with TRBD1. The J segment lost 11 bases and the V segment lost 4 bases, leaving 8 bases of the junction unmatched. The germline V gene encodes CDR1 SGHDN and CDR2 FVKESK. The CDR3 extends over 13 amino acids. The CDR3 DNA is TGTGCCAGCAGCCGATTACAGGGGGCAAGGGCTTTCTTT. This codes for CASSRLQGARAFF.

This chain connects TRBV10-1 to TRBJ2-3; 11 bases match TRBD2. J lost 3 bases, V lost 4 bases, and 3 bases had no gene match. There are 15 residues in the CDR3. Germline-derived CDR1 and CDR2 are WNHNN and SYGVQD (reference sequence). CDR3 in DNA: TGCGCCAGCAGTGTGTCTAGCGGGAGGACAGATACGCAGTATTTT. Its translation is CASSVSSGRTDTQYF.

This clone has only one observation. The J gene is TRBJ2-7, the V gene TRBV5-1; 7 bases align to TRBD2. V trimming: 7 bases; J trimming: 4 bases; junction bases outside the gene matches: 2. The CDR3 is made up of 11 amino acids. Germline V gene sequence: CDR1 SGHRS, CDR2 YFSETQ. CDR3 sequence: CASGEGYEQYF. In nucleotides, the CDR3 is TGCGCCAGCGGGGAGGGGTACGAGCAGTACTTC.

The CDR3 coding sequence is TGTGCCAGCAGTAAGGACAGGACGAAACCCCTCCACTTT. It specifies CASSKDRTKPLHF. The chain carries TRBV28 and TRBJ1-6; 7 positions match TRBD1. The CDR3 consists of 13 residues. Germline-derived CDR1 and CDR2 are MDHEN and SYDVKM. Trimming cost V 5 bases and J 12 bases; bases outside gene matches: 7. The whole variable domain, remainder taken from reference TRBV28 and TRBJ1-6, is DVKVTQSSRYLVKRTGEKVFLECVQDMDHENMFWYRQDPGLGLRLIYFSYDVKMKEKGDIPEGYSVSREKKERFSLILESASTNQTSMYLCASSKDRTKPLHFGNGTRLTVT.

The CDR3 sequence: CASSPVHGTWLFF. CDR3 bases: TGTGCCAGCAGCCCCGTGCACGGGACTTGGCTGTTTTTT. This rearrangement joins TRBV7-8 to TRBJ2-2; D is possibly TRBD2 (6 bases). Germline V gene data show CDR1 as SGHVS and CDR2 as FQNEAQ. V was cut by 5 bases and J by 13 bases, with 17 bases left in between. This CDR3 has 13 amino acids.

J is TRBJ2-2 and V is TRBV5-1; tentative D call: TRBD2 (6 bases). The V end was cut by 5 bases, the J end by 2 bases, with 10 bases between. The CDR3 totals 14 residues. Germline V lookup: CDR1 SGHRS, CDR2 YFSETQ. The CDR3 sequence: CASRPGLNTGELFF. The CDR3 nucleotides are TGCGCCAGCAGGCCGGGACTTAACACCGGGGAGCTGTTTTTT.

The chain uses TRBV5-1 and TRBJ1-4; no firm D call. The CDR3 covers 15 residues. V was trimmed by 2 bases and J by 0 bases, leaving 8 bases between them. The V gene's germline CDR1 is SGHRS and CDR2 YFSETQ. The CDR3 DNA reads TGCGCCAGCAGCTTTATAGCGGCAACTAATGAAAAACTGTTTTTT. It specifies CASSFIAATNEKLFF.

This chain uses TRBV6-1 with TRBJ1-5; tentative D call: TRBD1 (6 bases). Trimming took off 2 bases at V and 7 bases at J, with 18 bases between the two ends. CDR1 MNHNS and CDR2 SASEGT come from the germline V gene. The CDR3 contains 16 residues. The chain's CDR3 is CASSELGGQQGQPQHF. The CDR3 DNA reads as TGTGCCAGCAGTGAATTGGGGGGGCAACAGGGCCAGCCCCAGCATTTT.

This chain joins TRBV18 and TRBJ2-3, with 13 bases fitting TRBD2. V lost 3 bases, J lost 4 bases, and 1 base stayed unmatched. Germline assignment: CDR1 KGHSH and CDR2 LQKENI. The CDR3 is 15 amino acids. The CDR3 DNA is TGTGCCAGCTCACCTGGACTAGCGGGGGCAGATACGCAGTATTTT. As protein: CASSPGLAGADTQYF.

The CDR3 sequence is CASTLDISGNTIYF. CDR3 in DNA: TGTGCCAGCACTCTTGACATCTCTGGAAACACCATATATTTT. This chain connects TRBV6-5 to TRBJ1-3, with unresolved D. The ends were cut back, 7 bases at V and 0 bases at J, with 10 bases in the middle. The CDR3 spans 14 residues. Germline CDR1 and CDR2: MNHEY and SVGAGI.

This chain links TRBV3-1 (or the pseudogene TRBV3-2) with TRBJ2-6, with a weak D call TRBD2 (6 bases). The V and J ends lost 1 base and 0 bases respectively, with 19 bases between them. The germline V gene encodes CDR1 LGHDT and CDR2 YNNKEL (reference sequence). The CDR3 is made up of 20 amino acids. CDR3 sequence: CASSQGIMGGFGSGANVLTF. CDR3 coding DNA: TGTGCCAGCAGCCAAGGGATTATGGGGGGATTCGGCTCTGGGGCCAACGTCCTGACTTTC.

The chain carries TRBV7-9 and TRBJ2-1; D perhaps matches TRBD1 (6 bases). V was trimmed by 1 base and J by 7 bases, leaving 8 bases between them. This CDR3 region has 13 residues. Looked up from germline, CDR1 is SEHNR and CDR2 is FQNEAQ (reference sequence). CDR3 sequence reads: CASSLGTGNEQFF. The CDR3 nucleotides read TGTGCCAGCAGCTTAGGAACAGGGAATGAGCAGTTCTTC.